These 31 T cell receptor beta chains came from one sample sequenced in a study of cytomegalovirus exposure and HLA in healthy donors. PCR amplification relied on 60 Vbeta primers (plus 13 Jbeta primers). The method was immunoSEQ multiplex PCR; TCRdb's version includes in-frame clones alone and lacks a portion of them. This table holds about 130,000 clones, 65% to 80% found once. Sequencing was done on a sample of PBMCs. The receptors stem from a human donor in good health.

The chain employs TRBV7-3 and TRBJ2-1, with TRBD1 identical over 7 bases. Germline CDR1 reads SGHTA; CDR2 reads FQGTGA. The length of the CDR3 is 12 residues. V lost 4 bases to trimming and J lost 10 bases; unmatched junction nucleotides: 4. CDR3 sequence reads: CASSSNRGEQFF. CDR3 bases: TGTGCCAGCAGCTCGAACAGGGGAGAGCAGTTCTTC.

This clone showed up just a few times. CDR3 region: CASSTSLRQGNFVLGYTF. The CDR3 DNA sequence: TGTGCCAGCAGCACAAGCTTACGGCAGGGGAATTTTGTGTTGGGCTACACCTTC. V gene TRBV7-2 combines with J gene TRBJ1-2, with a tentative D call TRBD1 (6 bases). CDR1 and CDR2 from the germline V gene are SGHTA and FQGNSA. This CDR3 is built from 18 residues. Trimming removed 5 bases at V and 8 bases at J, with 30 bases between.

This chain joins TRBV19 and TRBJ2-3, with 11 bases that match TRBD2. This CDR3 contains 21 residues. From germline, CDR1 is LNHDA and CDR2 SQIVND (reference sequence). V shed 3 bases and J 1 base; nucleotides not matched to a gene: 18. Here the CDR3 reads CASSMGLADLALPLGTDTQYF. CDR3 in DNA: TGTGCCAGTAGTATGGGACTAGCGGACCTCGCCCTTCCCCTTGGCACAGATACGCAGTATTTT.

The V gene is TRBV5-4, the J gene TRBJ2-1; the match to TRBD2 covers 11 bases. Unmatched junction bases numbered 4, after V lost 5 bases and J lost 0 bases. This CDR3 is 16 amino acids long. Per germline, CDR1 SGHNT and CDR2 YYREEE (reference sequence). The DNA for the CDR3 is TGTGCCAGCAGTTTAGCGGGAGGGAGCTCCTACAATGAGCAGTTCTTC. It yields the protein CASSLAGGSSYNEQFF.

This clone has a handful of counts. This chain uses TRBV10-3 with TRBJ2-1, with TRBD1 identical over 7 bases. The V gene end was trimmed by 7 bases and the J gene end by 2 bases; junction bases not matched to a gene: 5. The germline CDR1 and CDR2 sequences are ENHRY and SYGVKD. The CDR3 is 14 amino acids. CDR3 DNA sequence: TGTGCCATCACCAACCAGGGGGCCTACAATGAGCAGTTCTTC. This translates into CAITNQGAYNEQFF.

The J gene is TRBJ1-3, the V gene TRBV9, with 9 nucleotides matching TRBD1. The CDR3 covers 18 residues. In germline, CDR1 is SGDLS, CDR2 YYNGEE. The V segment lost 0 bases and the J segment 4 bases; nucleotides outside the gene matches: 11. CDR3 coding DNA: TGTGCCAGCAGCGTAGGGACGGGACAGGGCGGCCCGGGAAACACCATATATTTT. It translates to CASSVGTGQGGPGNTIYF.

CDR3 sequence reads: CASSEASGLAGLRDTQYF. CDR3 DNA: TGTGCCAGCAGTGAAGCCTCCGGACTAGCGGGACTCAGGGATACGCAGTATTTT. This chain joins TRBV25-1 and TRBJ2-3; 12 bases fit TRBD2. Germline CDR1 and CDR2: MGHDK and SYGVNS. The CDR3 spans 18 residues. V dropped 2 bases and J dropped 6; count of bases not matched to a gene: 12. The full variable domain, with the rest looked up from reference TRBV25-1 and TRBJ2-3, is EADIYQTPRYLVIGTGKKITLECSQTMGHDKMYWYQQDPGMELHLIHYSYGVNSTEKGDLSSESTVSRIRTEHFPLTLESARPSHTSQYLCASSEASGLAGLRDTQYFGPGTRLTVL.

V gene TRBV18 combines with J gene TRBJ2-2, with 12 bases that match TRBD2. Germline trimming cut 3 bases from V and 5 bases from J; bases unmatched to any gene: 4. CDR1 is KGHSH, CDR2 LQKENI, per germline. CDR3 size: 16 residues. For the CDR3, the DNA is TGTGCCAGCTCACCCCTAGCGGGAGGGCCAACCGGGGAGCTGTTTTTT. It specifies CASSPLAGGPTGELFF.

The V call is TRBV5-1, the J call TRBJ2-7, with TRBD2 matching 10 bases. Losses at the gene ends were 4 bases for V and 4 bases for J; bases not matched to a gene: 5. This CDR3 is 14 amino acids long. Germline values: CDR1 SGHRS, CDR2 YFSETQ. The CDR3 reads CASSTGTSVYEQYF. The CDR3 DNA reads as TGCGCCAGCAGCACCGGGACTAGCGTATACGAGCAGTACTTC.

The chain has TRBV19 and TRBJ2-1; TRBD2 is a possible D gene (5 bases). The CDR3 runs 14 residues. Germline lookup yields CDR1 LNHDA and CDR2 SQIVND (reference sequence). The V and J ends lost 3 bases and 8 bases respectively, with 14 bases between them. The CDR3 nucleotides are TGTGCCAGTAGTATGCGGACCTACGGGGATGAGCAGTTCTTC. Protein: CASSMRTYGDEQFF.

The chain uses TRBV7-9 and TRBJ1-1, with 8 positions matching TRBD1. This CDR3 is built from 12 residues. CDR1 SEHNR and CDR2 FQNEAQ come from the germline V gene (reference sequence). Trimming removed 5 bases from V and 11 bases from J; junction bases left unmatched: 7. The CDR3 loop is CASSRQGSWAFF. CDR3 DNA: TGTGCCAGCAGCCGACAGGGGAGTTGGGCTTTCTTT.

This sequence joins TRBV5-4 and TRBJ2-2; D may be TRBD1 (5 bases). Per the germline V gene, CDR1 is SGHNT and CDR2 is YYREEE (reference sequence). The CDR3 covers 13 residues. Trimming removed 0 bases from V and 6 bases from J, with 6 bases in between. In DNA form, the CDR3 reads TGTGCCAGCAGCTTGGAGGGGTCCGGGGAGCTGTTTTTT. Translating gives CASSLEGSGELFF. Using reference TRBV5-4 and TRBJ2-2 for the parts outside the CDR3, the full variable domain is ETGVTQSPTHLIKTRGQQVTLRCSSQSGHNTVSWYQQALGQGPQFIFQYYREEENGRGNFPPRFSGLQFPNYSSELNVNALELDDSALYLCASSLEGSGELFFGEGSRLTVL.

V and J are TRBV5-1 and TRBJ2-1; possibly TRBD2 for D (6 bases). The V end was cut by 1 base, the J end by 5 bases, with 13 bases between. Germline V gives CDR1 SGHRS, CDR2 YFSETQ. The CDR3 has 15 residues. DNA of the CDR3: TGCGCCAGCAGCTTGAGGCTAGCGCCCAACAATGAGCAGTTCTTC. It codes for CASSLRLAPNNEQFF.

The gene calls are TRBV15 and TRBJ2-5; D gene ambiguous. The CDR3 contains 14 residues. Germline loops: CDR1 LNHNV, CDR2 YYDKDF (reference sequence). Trimming cost V 1 base and J 1 base, with 7 bases left between them. The CDR3 DNA reads as TGTGCCACCAGCAGAGCCCACAGCCAAGAGACCCAGTACTTC. This sequence encodes CATSRAHSQETQYF.

The genes are TRBV12-5 and TRBJ1-1; D uncertain. Trimming stripped 3 bases from V and 1 base from J, with 12 bases between. From germline, CDR1 is LGHNT and CDR2 FRNRAP. The CDR3 length is 15 residues. The CDR3 sequence is CASGLNLGENTEAFF. The CDR3 bases are TGTGCTAGTGGTTTAAATCTAGGCGAGAACACTGAAGCTTTCTTT.

This chain links TRBV19 with TRBJ2-1; tentatively, D is TRBD1 (6 bases). V was trimmed by 0 bases and J by 6 bases, leaving 6 bases between them. The CDR3 totals 13 residues. Germline V gene data show CDR1 as LNHDA and CDR2 as SQIVND (reference sequence). CDR3 sequence (DNA): TGTGCCAGTAGTATAGACAGGGGCAATGAGCAGTTCTTC. Residues: CASSIDRGNEQFF.

The chain's CDR3 is CASSSPVQGDGYTF. CDR3 sequence (DNA): TGTGCCAGCAGCTCACCCGTACAGGGAGATGGCTACACCTTC. The chain recombines TRBV7-9 with TRBJ1-2; tentative D call: TRBD1 (6 bases). CDR1 is SEHNR, CDR2 FQNEAQ, per germline (reference sequence). Trimming shortened V by 4 bases and J by 6 bases, and 15 bases separated the two germline ends. The CDR3 runs to 14 residues.

The rearrangement links TRBV4-3 to TRBJ2-2; 7 bases line up with TRBD2. This CDR3 spans 16 amino acids. Trimming at V came to 4 bases and at J to 7 bases, leaving 12 bases not matched to a gene. Germline V gives CDR1 LGHNA, CDR2 YSLEER. The CDR3 DNA reads TGCGCCAGCAGCCCCGGACTTACTAGCGTTGACGGGGAGCTGTTTTTT. Translating gives CASSPGLTSVDGELFF.

The gene calls are TRBV9 and TRBJ2-7, with a possible D match to TRBD2 (6 bases). The CDR3 length is 16 residues. From germline, CDR1 is SGDLS and CDR2 YYNGEE. V was trimmed by 4 bases and J by 0 bases, leaving 17 bases between them. CDR3 amino acids: CASSISGDLSSYEQYF. CDR3 in DNA: TGTGCCAGCAGCATATCGGGGGACCTCAGCTCCTACGAGCAGTACTTC.

V and J are TRBV19 and TRBJ1-1, with TRBD1 matching over 7 bases. J lost 0 bases, V lost 5 bases, and 9 bases had no gene match. The CDR3 consists of 16 residues. The germline gives CDR1 LNHDA, CDR2 SQIVND (reference sequence). For the CDR3, the DNA is TGTGCCAGTAGTCGAAACAGGGGTTACATGAACACTGAAGCTTTCTTT. This encodes CASSRNRGYMNTEAFF.

The chain employs TRBV19 and TRBJ2-5, with 7 bases fitting TRBD2. This CDR3 comprises 17 residues. The J segment lost 2 bases and the V segment lost 4 bases, leaving 13 bases of the junction unmatched. Germline V lookup: CDR1 LNHDA, CDR2 SQIVND (reference sequence). DNA of the CDR3: TGTGCCAGTAGTAACGGGGGTCGGGAGGCGGGTCAAGAGACCCAGTACTTC. This encodes CASSNGGREAGQETQYF.

This clone came up once. The V and J genes are TRBV5-1 and TRBJ2-7; 9 bases are shared with TRBD1. J gave up 2 bases and V 0 bases, and 3 bases lay outside the gene matches. The length of the CDR3 is 15 residues. The V gene's germline CDR1 is SGHRS and CDR2 YFSETQ. CDR3 coding DNA: TGCGCCAGCAGCTTGGTACAGGGGGCCGCCTACGAGCAGTACTTC. Translation: CASSLVQGAAYEQYF.

The chain employs TRBV5-1 and TRBJ1-2; 7 nucleotides match TRBD1. This CDR3 region has 13 residues. Germline-derived CDR1 and CDR2 are SGHRS and YFSETQ. The trim removed 4 bases at V and 7 bases at J, leaving 7 bases unmatched. The CDR3 spells CASSHDRVPGYTF. The CDR3 nucleotides are TGCGCCAGCAGCCACGACAGGGTTCCTGGCTACACCTTC.

This rearrangement joins TRBV14 to TRBJ2-1; 9 bases agree with TRBD2. This CDR3 spans 17 amino acids. V was clipped by 2 bases and J by 5 bases; unmatched bases: 10. Germline V CDR1 and CDR2: SGHDN, FVKESK. CDR3 DNA: TGTGCCAGCAGCCAACTAGCGGGGAAGCCCCGTGACAATGAGCAGTTCTTC. This codes for CASSQLAGKPRDNEQFF. The entire variable domain, with the rest obtained from reference TRBV14 and TRBJ2-1, is as follows: EAGVTQFPSHSVIEKGQTVTLRCDPISGHDNLYWYRRVMGKEIKFLLHFVKESKQDESGMPNNRFLAERTGGTYSTLKVQPAELEDSGVYFCASSQLAGKPRDNEQFFGPGTRLTVL.

In DNA, the CDR3 is TGTGCCAGCAGCGTTAGCGGCCCCAATGAGCAGTTCTTC. This codes for CASSVSGPNEQFF. The V gene is TRBV7-9, the J gene TRBJ2-1; a weak D match, TRBD2 (6 bases). There are 13 residues in the CDR3. Trimming stripped 5 bases from V and 6 bases from J, with 11 bases between. Per germline, CDR1 SEHNR and CDR2 FQNEAQ (reference sequence).

About this clone itself: One junction end does not reproduce the germline sequence, and a read error may be involved. The genes are TRBV28 and TRBJ1-2, with TRBD1 identical over 9 bases. This CDR3 is built from 15 residues. Germline CDR1 reads MDHEN; CDR2 reads SYDVKM. The CDR3, as DNA: TGTGCCAGCAGTTTAGGGGACAGGGTATCCTATGGCTACAACTTC. Amino acid sequence: CASSLGDRVSYGYNF.

This sequence joins TRBV6-6 and TRBJ2-1; TRBD2 agrees at 10 bases. V lost 5 bases and J lost 5; bases outside the gene matches: 6. CDR1 and CDR2 (germline): MNHNY, SVGAGI (reference sequence). The length of the CDR3 is 15 residues. Here the CDR3 DNA reads TGTGCCAGCAGTCCCGGGACTAGCGAGAACAATGAGCAGTTCTTC. As protein: CASSPGTSENNEQFF.

The chain combines TRBV5-1 with TRBJ2-1, with TRBD1 matching over 9 bases. The CDR3 is 15 amino acids. Unmatched junction bases numbered 3, after V lost 0 bases and J lost 5 bases. Germline V CDR1 and CDR2: SGHRS, YFSETQ. Here the CDR3 DNA reads TGCGCCAGCAGCTTGGTGGGACAGGGTAACAATGAGCAGTTCTTC. Its translation: CASSLVGQGNNEQFF.

The chain is built from TRBV10-1 and TRBJ2-1, with D possibly being TRBD2 (6 bases). The CDR3 consists of 13 residues. V lost 5 bases and J 4 bases, leaving 9 bases between the germline ends. Per the germline V gene, CDR1 is WNHNN and CDR2 is SYGVQD (reference sequence). The CDR3 sequence is CASSTSLYNEQFF. The DNA of the CDR3 is TGCGCCAGCAGTACTAGCTTATACAATGAGCAGTTCTTC.

This chain uses TRBV15 with TRBJ2-1, with 7 positions matching TRBD2. This CDR3 spans 19 amino acids. The germline V gene has CDR1 LNHNV and CDR2 YYDKDF (reference sequence). J was trimmed by 6 bases and V by 0 bases; bases with no gene match: 17. The CDR3 DNA follows: TGTGCCACCAGCAGAGATAGGGGAGGGGCAGCTAGGAAGGGCAATGAGCAGTTCTTC. The encoded protein is CATSRDRGGAARKGNEQFF.

The chain combines TRBV9 with TRBJ1-4, with TRBD1 matching over 10 bases. This CDR3 is 15 amino acids long. The germline gives CDR1 SGDLS, CDR2 YYNGEE. With 4 bases clipped from V and 7 bases from J, the junction kept 7 bases outside the gene matches. The CDR3 sequence: CASSPFGTGVEKLFF. CDR3 in DNA: TGTGCCAGCAGCCCCTTCGGGACAGGGGTTGAAAAACTGTTTTTT.